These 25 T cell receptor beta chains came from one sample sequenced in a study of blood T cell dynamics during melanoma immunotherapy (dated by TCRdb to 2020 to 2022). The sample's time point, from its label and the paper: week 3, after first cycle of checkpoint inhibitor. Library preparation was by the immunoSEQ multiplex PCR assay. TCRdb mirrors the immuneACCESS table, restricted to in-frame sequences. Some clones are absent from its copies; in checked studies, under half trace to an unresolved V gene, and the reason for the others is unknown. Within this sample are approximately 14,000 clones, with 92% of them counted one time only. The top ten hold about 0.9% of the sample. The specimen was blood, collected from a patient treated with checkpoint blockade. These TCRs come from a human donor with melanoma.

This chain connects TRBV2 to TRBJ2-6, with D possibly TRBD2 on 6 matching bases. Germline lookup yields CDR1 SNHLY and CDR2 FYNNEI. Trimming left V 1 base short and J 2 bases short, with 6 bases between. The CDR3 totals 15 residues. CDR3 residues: CASSEGGAGANVLTF. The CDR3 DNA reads TGTGCCAGCAGTGAAGGGGGGGCTGGGGCCAACGTCCTGACTTTC.

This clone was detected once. This CDR3 reads CASSLAGFEQYF. As DNA, the CDR3 is TGTGCCAGCAGTTTAGCAGGGTTCGAGCAGTACTTC. V gene TRBV28 combines with J gene TRBJ2-7; maybe TRBD1 (5 bases). CDR1 and CDR2 from the germline V gene are MDHEN and SYDVKM. CDR3 length equals 12 residues. With 2 bases removed from V and 6 bases from J, the gap between germline ends came to 8 bases.

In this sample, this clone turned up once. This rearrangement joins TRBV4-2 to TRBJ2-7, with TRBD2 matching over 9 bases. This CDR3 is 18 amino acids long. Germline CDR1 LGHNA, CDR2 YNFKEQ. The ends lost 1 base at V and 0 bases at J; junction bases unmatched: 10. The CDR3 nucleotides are TGTGCCAGCAGCCAAGTCAGCGGGGGGTCCTCAAGCTCCTACGAGCAGTACTTC. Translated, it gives CASSQVSGGSSSSYEQYF.

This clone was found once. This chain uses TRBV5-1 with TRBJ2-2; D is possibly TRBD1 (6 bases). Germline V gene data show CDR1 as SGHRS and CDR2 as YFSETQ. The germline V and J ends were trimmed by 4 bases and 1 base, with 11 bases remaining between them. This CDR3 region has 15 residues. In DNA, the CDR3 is TGCGCCAGCAGCAGGGACACCTTGAACACCGGGGAGCTGTTTTTT. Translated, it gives CASSRDTLNTGELFF.

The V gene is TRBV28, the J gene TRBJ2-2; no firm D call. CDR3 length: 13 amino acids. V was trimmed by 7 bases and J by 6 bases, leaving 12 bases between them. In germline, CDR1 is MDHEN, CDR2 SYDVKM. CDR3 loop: CASTQLGSGELFF. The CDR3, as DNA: TGTGCCAGCACCCAACTCGGATCCGGGGAGCTGTTTTTT.

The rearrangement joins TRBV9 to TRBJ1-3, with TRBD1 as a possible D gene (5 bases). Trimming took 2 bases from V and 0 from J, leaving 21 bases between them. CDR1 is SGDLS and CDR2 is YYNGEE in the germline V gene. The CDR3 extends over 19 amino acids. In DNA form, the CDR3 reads TGTGCCAGCAGCGTCGAACCTCTCGGGGCCGCGAGCTCTGGAAACACCATATATTTT. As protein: CASSVEPLGAASSGNTIYF. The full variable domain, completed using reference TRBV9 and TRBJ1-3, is DSGVTQTPKHLITATGQRVTLRCSPRSGDLSVYWYQQSLDQGLQFLIQYYNGEERAKGNILERFSAQQFPDLHSELNLSSLELGDSALYFCASSVEPLGAASSGNTIYFGEGSWLTVV.

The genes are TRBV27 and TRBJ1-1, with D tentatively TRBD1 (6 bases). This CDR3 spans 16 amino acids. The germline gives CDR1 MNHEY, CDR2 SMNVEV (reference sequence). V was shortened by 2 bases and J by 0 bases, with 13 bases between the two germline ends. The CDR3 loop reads CASSLRQGRVNTEAFF. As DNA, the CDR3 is TGTGCCAGCAGTTTACGGCAGGGGCGGGTGAACACTGAAGCTTTCTTT.

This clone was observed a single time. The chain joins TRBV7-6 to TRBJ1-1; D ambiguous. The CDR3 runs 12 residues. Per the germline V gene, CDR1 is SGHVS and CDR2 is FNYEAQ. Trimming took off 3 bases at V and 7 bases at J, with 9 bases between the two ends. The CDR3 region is CASSFQASEAFF. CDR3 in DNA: TGTGCCAGCAGCTTCCAGGCTAGTGAAGCTTTCTTT.

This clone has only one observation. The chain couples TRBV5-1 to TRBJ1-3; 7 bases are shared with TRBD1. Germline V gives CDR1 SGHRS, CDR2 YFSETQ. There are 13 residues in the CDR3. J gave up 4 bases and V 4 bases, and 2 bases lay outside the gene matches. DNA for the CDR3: TGCGCCAGCAGCGACAGGGTGGGAAACACCATATATTTT. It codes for CASSDRVGNTIYF.

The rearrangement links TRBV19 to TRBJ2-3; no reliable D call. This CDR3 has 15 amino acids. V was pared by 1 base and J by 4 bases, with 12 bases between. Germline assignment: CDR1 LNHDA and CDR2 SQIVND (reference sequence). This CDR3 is CASSIVSPWADTQYF. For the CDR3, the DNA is TGTGCCAGTAGTATAGTGTCCCCTTGGGCAGATACGCAGTATTTT.

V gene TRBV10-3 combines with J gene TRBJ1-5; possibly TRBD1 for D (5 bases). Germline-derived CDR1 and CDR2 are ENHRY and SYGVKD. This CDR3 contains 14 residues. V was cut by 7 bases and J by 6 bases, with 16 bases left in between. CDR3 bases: TGTGCCATCAAAGGGAGCAGGGAGGGTCAGCCCCAGCATTTT. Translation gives CAIKGSREGQPQHF.

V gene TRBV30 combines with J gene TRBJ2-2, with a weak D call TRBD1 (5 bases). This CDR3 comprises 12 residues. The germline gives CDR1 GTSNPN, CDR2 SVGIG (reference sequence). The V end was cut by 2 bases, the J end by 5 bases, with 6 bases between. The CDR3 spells CAWSKGTGELFF. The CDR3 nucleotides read TGTGCCTGGAGTAAGGGGACCGGGGAGCTGTTTTTT.

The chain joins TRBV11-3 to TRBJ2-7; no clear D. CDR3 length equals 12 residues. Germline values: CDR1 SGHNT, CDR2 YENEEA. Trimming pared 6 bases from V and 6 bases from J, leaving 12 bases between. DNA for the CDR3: TGTGCCAGCAGGAGCACGACGGGCGAGCAGTACTTC. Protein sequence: CASRSTTGEQYF.

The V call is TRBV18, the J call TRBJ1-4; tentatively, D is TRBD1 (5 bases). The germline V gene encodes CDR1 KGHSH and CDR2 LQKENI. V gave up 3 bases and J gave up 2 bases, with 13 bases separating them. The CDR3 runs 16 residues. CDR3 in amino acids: CASSPFRGTTNEKLFF. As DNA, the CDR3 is TGTGCCAGCTCACCCTTTCGGGGGACGACTAATGAAAAACTGTTTTTT.

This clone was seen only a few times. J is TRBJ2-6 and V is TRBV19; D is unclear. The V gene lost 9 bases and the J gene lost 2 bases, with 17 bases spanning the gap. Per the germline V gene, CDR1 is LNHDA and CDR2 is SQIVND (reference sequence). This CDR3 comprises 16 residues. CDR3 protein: CASSGFSRPGANVLTF. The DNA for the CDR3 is TGTGCCAGCTCGGGCTTCTCCCGGCCTGGGGCCAACGTCCTGACTTTC.

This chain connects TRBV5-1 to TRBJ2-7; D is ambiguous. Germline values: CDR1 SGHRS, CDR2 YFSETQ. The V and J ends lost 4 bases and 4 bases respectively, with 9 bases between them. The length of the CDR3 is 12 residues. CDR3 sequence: CASSPSGYEQYF. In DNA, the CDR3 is TGCGCCAGCAGCCCCTCGGGTTACGAGCAGTACTTC.

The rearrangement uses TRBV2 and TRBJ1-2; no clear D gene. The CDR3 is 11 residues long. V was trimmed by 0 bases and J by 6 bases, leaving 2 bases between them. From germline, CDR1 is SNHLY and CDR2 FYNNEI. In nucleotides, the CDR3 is TGTGCCAGCAGTGAAGCGCATGGCTACACCTTC. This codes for CASSEAHGYTF.

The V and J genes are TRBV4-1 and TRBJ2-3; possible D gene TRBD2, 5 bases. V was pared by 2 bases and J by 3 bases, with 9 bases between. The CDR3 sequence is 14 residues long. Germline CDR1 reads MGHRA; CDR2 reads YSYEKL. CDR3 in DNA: TGCGCCAGCAGCCAACCAACTAGGACAGATACGCAGTATTTT. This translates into CASSQPTRTDTQYF.

The DNA of the CDR3 is TGCGCCAGCCGCGGGGGGACTAGCGGCTCCGGGGAGCTGTTTTTT. Translation gives CASRGGTSGSGELFF. The chain uses TRBV5-1 and TRBJ2-2; 11 bases match TRBD2. Germline assignment: CDR1 SGHRS and CDR2 YFSETQ. The CDR3 contains 15 residues. V lost 7 bases, J lost 6 bases, and 8 bases stayed unmatched.

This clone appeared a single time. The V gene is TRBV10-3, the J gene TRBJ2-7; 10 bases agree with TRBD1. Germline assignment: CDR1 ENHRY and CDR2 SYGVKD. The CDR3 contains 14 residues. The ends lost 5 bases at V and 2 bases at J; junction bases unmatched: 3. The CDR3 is CAISKGQGTYEQYF. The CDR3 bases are TGTGCCATCAGTAAGGGACAGGGGACCTACGAGCAGTACTTC.

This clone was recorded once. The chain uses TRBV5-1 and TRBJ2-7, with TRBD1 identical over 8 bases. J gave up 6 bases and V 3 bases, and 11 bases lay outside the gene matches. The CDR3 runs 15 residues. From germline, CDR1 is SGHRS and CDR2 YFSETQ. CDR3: CASSSGQGQMGEQYF. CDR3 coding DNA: TGCGCCAGCAGCTCCGGACAGGGTCAAATGGGCGAGCAGTACTTC.

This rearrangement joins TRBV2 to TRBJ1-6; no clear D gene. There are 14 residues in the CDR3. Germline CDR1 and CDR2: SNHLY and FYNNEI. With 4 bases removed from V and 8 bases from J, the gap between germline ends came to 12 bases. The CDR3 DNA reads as TGTGCCAGCAGTGTATGGTCCCCCGATTCACCCCTCCACTTT. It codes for CASSVWSPDSPLHF. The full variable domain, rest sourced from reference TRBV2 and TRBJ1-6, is EPEVTQTPSHQVTQMGQEVILRCVPISNHLYFYWYRQILGQKVEFLVSFYNNEISEKSEIFDDQFSVERPDGSNFTLKIRSTKLEDSAMYFCASSVWSPDSPLHFGNGTRLTVT.

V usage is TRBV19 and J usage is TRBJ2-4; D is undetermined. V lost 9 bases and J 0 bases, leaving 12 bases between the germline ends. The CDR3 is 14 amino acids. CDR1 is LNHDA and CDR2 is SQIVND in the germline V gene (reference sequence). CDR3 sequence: CASRSGLAKNIQYF. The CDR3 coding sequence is TGTGCCAGCCGCTCGGGCTTAGCCAAAAACATTCAGTACTTC.

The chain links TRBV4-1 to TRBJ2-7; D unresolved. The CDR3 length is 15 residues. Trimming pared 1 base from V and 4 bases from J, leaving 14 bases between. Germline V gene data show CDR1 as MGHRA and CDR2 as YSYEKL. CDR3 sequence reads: CASSQGPSYSYEQYF. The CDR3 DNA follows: TGCGCCAGCAGCCAAGGACCCAGCTACTCTTACGAGCAGTACTTC.

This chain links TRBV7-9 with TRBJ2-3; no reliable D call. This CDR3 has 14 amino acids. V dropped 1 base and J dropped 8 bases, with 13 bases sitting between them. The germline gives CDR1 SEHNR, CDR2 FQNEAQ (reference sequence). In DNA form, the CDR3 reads TGTGCCAGCAGCTTAGGGGGAAGTCACGGTACGCAGTATTTT. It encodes CASSLGGSHGTQYF.